A selection of T cell receptor beta chains follows, all from one sample in a study of control samples from healthy donors and cancer patients. Clones were read by immunoSEQ multiplex PCR, and TCRdb kept only the in-frame ones, dropping some. The sample holds about 190,000 clones, about nine tenths seen once. Sequenced: blood. These TCRs come from a man aged 30 to 45 in good health. Both conserved end residues are part of each CDR3. The D gene is left open where the match is weak.

D	J	V	CDR3	DNA
-	TRBJ1-6	TRBV4-2	CASSQDVGTNNSPLHF	TGTGCCAGCAGCCAAGATGTGGGGACAAACAATTCACCCCTCCACTTT
TRBD1	TRBJ2-3	TRBV28	CASSLLTGGRNTQYF	TGTGCCAGCAGTTTATTGACAGGGGGAAGAAATACGCAGTATTTT
TRBD1	TRBJ1-4	TRBV24-1	CATSDPHSQDRPNEKLFF	TGTGCCACCAGTGATCCTCATTCACAGGACAGGCCGAATGAAAAACTGTTTTTT
-	TRBJ2-7	TRBV3-1/TRBV3-2	CASSWPGSYEQYF	TGTGCCAGCAGTTGGCCAGGAAGTTACGAGCAGTACTTC
-	TRBJ2-1	TRBV12-3/TRBV12-4	CASSFTSRNEQFF	TGTGCCAGCAGCTTTACTAGCCGCAATGAGCAGTTCTTC
-	TRBJ2-3	TRBV11-2	CASSYGDRLVRPDTQYF	TGTGCCAGCAGCTACGGTGACAGACTAGTTCGTCCAGATACGCAGTATTTT
TRBD2	TRBJ2-1	TRBV15	CATSGEYLAGDYNEQFF	TGTGCCACCAGCGGAGAATACCTAGCGGGGGATTACAATGAGCAGTTCTTC
-	TRBJ1-2	TRBV3-1/TRBV3-2	CASSQSSRGYTF	TGTGCCAGCAGCCAGAGCAGTAGAGGCTACACCTTC
-	TRBJ1-2	TRBV15	CATSRDVVSSGFNYGYTF	TGTGCCACCAGCAGAGATGTAGTTTCGTCAGGGTTTAACTATGGCTACACCTTC
-	TRBJ1-3	TRBV6-2/TRBV6-3	CASSYRETSGNTIYF	TGTGCCAGCAGTTACAGGGAAACCTCTGGAAACACCATATATTTT
TRBD2	TRBJ2-1	TRBV10-1	CASSLSGGKNEQFF	TGCGCCAGCAGCCTTAGCGGGGGGAAAAATGAGCAGTTCTTC
-	TRBJ2-7	TRBV6-1	CASSELPAGTPYEQYF	TGTGCCAGCAGTGAACTTCCCGCAGGGACACCCTACGAGCAGTACTTC
-	TRBJ1-2	TRBV5-1	CASSLESSPYGYTF	TGCGCCAGCAGCCTGGAAAGCAGCCCCTATGGCTACACCTTC
-	TRBJ1-2	TRBV3-1/TRBV3-2	CASSQDWESRAYGYTF	TGTGCCAGCAGCCAAGATTGGGAGTCCAGAGCCTATGGCTACACCTTC
TRBD2	TRBJ2-1	TRBV9	CASSGDYSSYNEQFF	TGTGCCAGCAGCGGGGACTACAGCTCCTACAATGAGCAGTTCTTC
TRBD1	TRBJ1-1	TRBV5-1	CASSGDRVNTEAFF	TGCGCCAGCAGCGGAGACAGGGTAAACACTGAAGCTTTCTTT